This TCR beta chain came from a study of blood T cell repertoires in COVID-19. Across the whole study: Acute-phase and convalescent COVID-19 samples originated in the United States, Italy and Spain. Sources were T cells, B-cell-depleted T cells, or PBMCs; the material itself was cDNA or gDNA.

As handled by the study authors: From reference gene primer amplification, estimates of nucleated cell counts were derived. Measured with immunoSEQ multiplex PCR; TCRdb has only the in-frame clones, and not every one. The DNA was the basis for D and trimming; V, J and clone size are from that table. The sample holds some 190,000 clones, roughly 84% seen once. CDR1 and CDR2 (germline): LGHDT, YNNKEL (reference sequence). CDR3 length: 13 residues. The V end was cut by 3 bases, the J end by 2 bases, with 4 bases between. This chain connects TRBV3-1 (or the pseudogene TRBV3-2) to TRBJ2-2; D is unclear. The sequence was obtained from an elderly woman with acute or convalescent COVID-19. The sequenced sample was peripheral blood. CDR3: CASSHGNTGELFF. CDR3 in DNA: TGTGCCAGCAGCCACGGTAACACCGGGGAGCTGTTTTTT.